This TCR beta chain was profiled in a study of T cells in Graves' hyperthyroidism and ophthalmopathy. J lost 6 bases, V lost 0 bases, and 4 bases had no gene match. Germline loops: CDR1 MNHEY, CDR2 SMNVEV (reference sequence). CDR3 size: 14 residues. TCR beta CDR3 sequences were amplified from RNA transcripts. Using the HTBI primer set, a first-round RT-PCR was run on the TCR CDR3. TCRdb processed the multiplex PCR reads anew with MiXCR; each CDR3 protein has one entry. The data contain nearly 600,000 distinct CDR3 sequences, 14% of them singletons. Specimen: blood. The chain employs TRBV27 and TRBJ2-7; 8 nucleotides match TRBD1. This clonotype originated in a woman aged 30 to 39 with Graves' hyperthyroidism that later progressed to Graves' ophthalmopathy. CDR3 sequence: CASSLSDRALEQYF. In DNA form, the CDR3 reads TGTGCCAGCAGTTTATCGGACAGGGCTCTCGAGCAGTACTTC.